The clone carrying this T cell receptor beta chain was observed a handful of times. The CDR3 is 15 amino acids. V lost 1 base, J lost 8 bases, and 20 bases lay in between. Per the germline V gene, CDR1 is GTSNPN and CDR2 is SVGIG (reference sequence). This entry is derived from a study of blood T cell repertoires in COVID-19. Here immunoSEQ multiplex PCR was the method, and the copy in TCRdb shows in-frame clones only, minus some. The repertoire consists of some 370,000 clones, with roughly 80% occurring once and the leading ten covering about 5%. Ages ranged from roughly 18 to 100 years, with residence in 24 US areas.

The source of this sequence is a woman between 45 and 60 years old who had recovered from COVID-19. This chain links TRBV30 with TRBJ1-2, with D possibly matching TRBD1 (6 bases). The specimen was PBMCs or T cells enriched from blood (not recorded which). The CDR3 DNA follows: TGTGCCTGGAGTGGGGATTGGGGGGGCGCGGGAGGCTACACCTTC. This sequence encodes CAWSGDWGGAGGYTF.